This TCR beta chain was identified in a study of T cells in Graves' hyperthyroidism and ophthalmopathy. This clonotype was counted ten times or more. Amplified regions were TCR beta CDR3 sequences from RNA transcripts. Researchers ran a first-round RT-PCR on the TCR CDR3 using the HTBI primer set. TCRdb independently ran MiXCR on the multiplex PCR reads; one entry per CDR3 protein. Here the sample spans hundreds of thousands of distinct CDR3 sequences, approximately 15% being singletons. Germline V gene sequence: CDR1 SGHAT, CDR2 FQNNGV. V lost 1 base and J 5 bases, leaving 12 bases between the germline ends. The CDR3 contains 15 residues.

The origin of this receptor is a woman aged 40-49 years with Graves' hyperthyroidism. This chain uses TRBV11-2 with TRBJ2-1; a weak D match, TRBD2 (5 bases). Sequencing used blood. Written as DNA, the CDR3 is TGTGCCAGCAGCTTAGGCAGGACTGGGGACAATGAGCAGTTCTTC. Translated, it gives CASSLGRTGDNEQFF.